These 16 T cell receptor beta chains share one sample of origin, sequenced in a study of cytomegalovirus exposure and HLA in healthy donors. PCR amplification relied on 60 Vbeta primers (plus 13 Jbeta primers). Using immunoSEQ multiplex PCR, the repertoire was profiled, and TCRdb retains in-frame clones only, with some absent. The sample gives 150,000 or so clones, around two thirds of which show up once; 1.5% to 2% is in the top ten. Sequencing was done on a sample of PBMCs. The receptors were sampled from a woman younger than 35 in good health and CMV-seronegative.

The V call is TRBV27, the J call TRBJ1-6; 8 bases agree with TRBD1. Germline lookup yields CDR1 MNHEY and CDR2 SMNVEV (reference sequence). The CDR3 runs to 14 residues. Trimming cost V 3 bases and J 10 bases; bases outside gene matches: 5. The CDR3 DNA reads as TGTGCCAGCAGTTTCAGGGGGCAGGAATCACCCCTCCACTTT. Translated, it gives CASSFRGQESPLHF.

The chain combines TRBV7-9 with TRBJ2-5, with 7 bases that match TRBD1. This CDR3 comprises 18 residues. J lost 2 bases, V lost 2 bases, and 14 bases had no gene match. Germline CDR1 and CDR2: SEHNR and FQNEAQ (reference sequence). The CDR3: CASSLRALSPGGQETQYF. The DNA for the CDR3 is TGTGCCAGCAGCTTAAGGGCACTCTCTCCAGGGGGTCAAGAGACCCAGTACTTC.

This clone occurred a few times. This rearrangement joins TRBV2 to TRBJ1-2; possible D gene TRBD1, 5 bases. CDR1 SNHLY and CDR2 FYNNEI come from the germline V gene. The germline V and J ends were trimmed by 5 bases and 7 bases, with 14 bases remaining between them. The CDR3 has 13 amino acids. The CDR3 DNA sequence: TGTGCCAGCAGTACCGGACAAGGACCTGGCTACACCTTC. Amino acid sequence: CASSTGQGPGYTF. The complete variable domain, with remaining parts taken from reference TRBV2 and TRBJ1-2, reads EPEVTQTPSHQVTQMGQEVILRCVPISNHLYFYWYRQILGQKVEFLVSFYNNEISEKSEIFDDQFSVERPDGSNFTLKIRSTKLEDSAMYFCASSTGQGPGYTFGSGTRLTVV.

This sequence joins TRBV9 and TRBJ2-2; 9 bases map to TRBD1. From germline, CDR1 is SGDLS and CDR2 YYNGEE. V trimming: 3 bases; J trimming: 6 bases; junction bases outside the gene matches: 6. The CDR3 is 15 residues long. The CDR3 bases are TGTGCCAGCAGCGCCCCCGGGACAGGGCCCGGGGAGCTGTTTTTT. Protein sequence: CASSAPGTGPGELFF.

This sequence joins TRBV10-3 and TRBJ2-3; 11 positions match TRBD2. The CDR3 is made up of 13 amino acids. The ends lost 10 bases at V and 3 bases at J; junction bases unmatched: 3. Germline V gene data show CDR1 as ENHRY and CDR2 as SYGVKD. This CDR3 is CATSGRLTDTQYF. The CDR3 coding sequence is TGTGCCACTAGCGGGAGGTTGACAGATACGCAGTATTTT.

CDR3 in amino acids: CAHQAGGQETQYF. The DNA of the CDR3 is TGTGCCCATCAGGCGGGGGGCCAAGAGACCCAGTACTTC. This chain links TRBV10-3 with TRBJ2-5, with TRBD2 matching 8 bases. V lost 11 bases and J lost 1; bases outside the gene matches: 6. CDR1 is ENHRY, CDR2 SYGVKD, per germline. This CDR3 comprises 13 residues.

At least ten counts were recorded for this clone. The rearrangement links TRBV28 to TRBJ1-2; 7 bases align to TRBD1. Germline lookup yields CDR1 MDHEN and CDR2 SYDVKM. This CDR3 has 14 amino acids. V lost 5 bases and J lost 4; bases outside the gene matches: 7. DNA for the CDR3: TGTGCCAGCAGTCTAACAGGGGACGCCTATGGCTACACCTTC. Its translation: CASSLTGDAYGYTF.

This chain links TRBV2 with TRBJ2-5; 10 nucleotides line up with TRBD1. The length of the CDR3 is 13 residues. V was pared by 11 bases and J by 3 bases, with 6 bases of the junction left unmatched. From germline, CDR1 is SNHLY and CDR2 FYNNEI. The CDR3 is CAGQGQGKETQYF. The CDR3 region has the DNA TGTGCCGGACAGGGACAGGGGAAAGAGACCCAGTACTTC.

The gene calls are TRBV28 and TRBJ2-5; D uncertain. The CDR3 is made up of 14 amino acids. V shed 4 bases and J shed 1 base, with 10 bases lying between them. Germline V gene lookup returns CDR1 MDHEN and CDR2 SYDVKM. DNA of the CDR3: TGTGCCAGCAGTTCCCCAACTTCCCAAGAGACCCAGTACTTC. It yields the protein CASSSPTSQETQYF.

V is TRBV29-1 and J is TRBJ2-3; 13 nucleotides match TRBD2. J lost 8 bases, V lost 5 bases, and 7 bases had no gene match. Germline loops: CDR1 SQVTM, CDR2 ANQGSEA. The CDR3 has 14 amino acids. The CDR3 DNA is TGCAGCGTTAAACTAGCGGGAGGGCCTGGTACGCAGTATTTT. It codes for CSVKLAGGPGTQYF.

This clone was detected once. V usage is TRBV29-1 and J usage is TRBJ2-1; D might be TRBD2 (6 bases). This CDR3 region has 14 residues. V shed 7 bases and J shed 0 bases, with 13 bases lying between them. Germline loops: CDR1 SQVTM, CDR2 ANQGSEA. Written as DNA, the CDR3 is TGCAGCGGGATAGCGGTGAGCTCCTACAATGAGCAGTTCTTC. Its protein product is CSGIAVSSYNEQFF.

This rearrangement joins TRBV6-1 to TRBJ2-7; D may be TRBD1 (5 bases). V was trimmed by 8 bases and J by 3 bases, leaving 11 bases between them. Germline loops: CDR1 MNHNS, CDR2 SASEGT. The CDR3 sequence is 12 residues long. CDR3 DNA: TGTGCCAGCGCAATTGACAGCTACGAGCAGTACTTC. Protein sequence: CASAIDSYEQYF.

The V and J genes are TRBV9 and TRBJ1-1; 7 nucleotides line up with TRBD1. Germline V gives CDR1 SGDLS, CDR2 YYNGEE. With V trimmed by 2 bases and J by 1 base, 5 bases remained unmatched. This CDR3 comprises 15 residues. In DNA form, the CDR3 reads TGTGCCAGCAGCGTTGCACAGGGGCCGAACACTGAAGCTTTCTTT. Its protein product is CASSVAQGPNTEAFF.

This chain links TRBV7-6 with TRBJ2-7; TRBD1 is a possible D gene (6 bases). Germline V gene lookup returns CDR1 SGHVS and CDR2 FNYEAQ. Trimming took 1 base from V and 3 from J, leaving 13 bases between them. This CDR3 contains 15 residues. CDR3 sequence: CASSLVPTGNYEQYV. The CDR3 DNA sequence: TGTGCCAGCAGCTTAGTACCTACAGGGAACTACGAGCAGTACGTC.

The chain couples TRBV7-2 to TRBJ1-1; 9 bases match TRBD1. CDR3 length: 14 amino acids. Unmatched junction bases numbered 4, after V lost 3 bases and J lost 5 bases. CDR1 is SGHTA, CDR2 FQGNSA, per germline. CDR3: CASSFSTGGTEAFF. CDR3 in DNA: TGTGCCAGCAGCTTTTCGACAGGGGGAACTGAAGCTTTCTTT. The entire variable domain, with the rest obtained from reference TRBV7-2 and TRBJ1-1, is as follows: GAGVSQSPSNKVTEKGKDVELRCDPISGHTALYWYRQSLGQGLEFLIYFQGNSAPDKSGLPSDRFSAERTGGSVSTLTIQRTQQEDSAVYLCASSFSTGGTEAFFGQGTRLTVV.

This clone was seen more than once but under ten times. V is TRBV5-1 and J is TRBJ2-2; D remains unclear. The V end lost 0 bases, the J end lost 0 bases, and 9 bases lay between the germline ends. From germline, CDR1 is SGHRS and CDR2 YFSETQ. CDR3 length: 16 amino acids. CDR3 amino acids: CASSLATGTNTGELFF. In DNA, the CDR3 is TGCGCCAGCAGCTTGGCCACGGGTACGAACACCGGGGAGCTGTTTTTT.